This note documents a single T cell receptor beta chain sequence. These data come from a study of blood T cell repertoires in COVID-19. The table came from immunoSEQ multiplex PCR; TCRdb's copy has only in-frame clones and leaves some out. The sample has 200,000 to 300,000 clones, around four fifths seen once. CDR3 length: 16 residues. Per the germline V gene, CDR1 is SNHLY and CDR2 is FYNNEI. V shed 4 bases, J shed 1 base, and the junction held 7 bases outside the gene matches. The sample consisted of peripheral blood. The clonotype was recovered from a woman aged 55 to 70 with active or convalescent COVID-19. The genes are TRBV2 and TRBJ1-1; TRBD1 aligns across 9 bases. The CDR3 loop reads CASSVDRGSGNTEAFF. The CDR3 nucleotides read TGTGCCAGCAGTGTGGACAGGGGTTCGGGGAACACTGAAGCTTTCTTT.